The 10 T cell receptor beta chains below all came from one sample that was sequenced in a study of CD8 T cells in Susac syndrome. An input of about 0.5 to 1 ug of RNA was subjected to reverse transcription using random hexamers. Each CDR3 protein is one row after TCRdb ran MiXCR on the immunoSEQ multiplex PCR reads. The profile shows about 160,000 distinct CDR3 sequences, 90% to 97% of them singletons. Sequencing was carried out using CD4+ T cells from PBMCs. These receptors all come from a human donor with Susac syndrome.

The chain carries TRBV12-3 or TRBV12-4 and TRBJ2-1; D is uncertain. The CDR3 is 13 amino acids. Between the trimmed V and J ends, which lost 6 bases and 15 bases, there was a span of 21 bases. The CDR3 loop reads CASRETGRPNRFF. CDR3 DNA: TGTGCCAGCAGGGAAACGGGCCGCCCCAACCGGTTCTTC.

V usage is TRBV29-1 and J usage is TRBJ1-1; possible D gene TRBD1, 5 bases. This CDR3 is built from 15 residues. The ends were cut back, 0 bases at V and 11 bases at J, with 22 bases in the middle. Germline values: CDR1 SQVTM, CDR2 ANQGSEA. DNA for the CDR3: TGCAGCGTTGAAGATCAGAATCCGTGGGGGGGTCCCGCTTTCTTT. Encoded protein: CSVEDQNPWGGPAFF.

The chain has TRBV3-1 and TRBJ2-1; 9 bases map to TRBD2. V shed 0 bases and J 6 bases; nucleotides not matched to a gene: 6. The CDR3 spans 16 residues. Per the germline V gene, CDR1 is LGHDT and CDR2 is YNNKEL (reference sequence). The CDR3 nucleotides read TGTGCCAGCAGCCAAGATGTAGCGGGGGCCCTCAATGAGCAGTTCTTC. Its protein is CASSQDVAGALNEQFF.

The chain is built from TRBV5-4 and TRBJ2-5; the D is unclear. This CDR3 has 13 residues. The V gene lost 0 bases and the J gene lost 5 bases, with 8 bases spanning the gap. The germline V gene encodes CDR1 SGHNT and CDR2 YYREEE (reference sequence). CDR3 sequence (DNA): TGTGCCAGCAGCTTGGAAAGCAGGGAGACCCAGTACTTC. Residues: CASSLESRETQYF.

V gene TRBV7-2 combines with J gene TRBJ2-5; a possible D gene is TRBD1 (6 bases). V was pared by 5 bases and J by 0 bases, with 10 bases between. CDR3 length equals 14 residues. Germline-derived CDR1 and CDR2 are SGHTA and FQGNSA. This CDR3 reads CASSADRYQETQYF. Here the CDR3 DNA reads TGTGCCAGCAGCGCAGACAGGTACCAAGAGACCCAGTACTTC.

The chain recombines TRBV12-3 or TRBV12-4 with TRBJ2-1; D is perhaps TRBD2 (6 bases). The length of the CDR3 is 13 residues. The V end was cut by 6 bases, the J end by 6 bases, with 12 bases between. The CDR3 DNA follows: TGTGCCAGCAGCAGAGGGGAGGCCAATGAGCAGTTCTTC. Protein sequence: CASSRGEANEQFF.

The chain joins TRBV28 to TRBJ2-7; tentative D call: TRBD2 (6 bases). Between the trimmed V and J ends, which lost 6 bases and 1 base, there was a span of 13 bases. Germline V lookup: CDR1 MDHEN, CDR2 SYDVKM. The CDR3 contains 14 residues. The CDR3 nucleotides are TGTGCCAGCAGCCGGGACTTGATATCCTACGAGCAGTACTTC. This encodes CASSRDLISYEQYF.

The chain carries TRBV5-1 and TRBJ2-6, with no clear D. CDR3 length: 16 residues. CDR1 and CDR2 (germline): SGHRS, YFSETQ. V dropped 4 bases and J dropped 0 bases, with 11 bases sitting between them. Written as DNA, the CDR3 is TGCGCCAGCAGCGCGGTGGCAGGCTCTGGGGCCAACGTCCTGACTTTC. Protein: CASSAVAGSGANVLTF.

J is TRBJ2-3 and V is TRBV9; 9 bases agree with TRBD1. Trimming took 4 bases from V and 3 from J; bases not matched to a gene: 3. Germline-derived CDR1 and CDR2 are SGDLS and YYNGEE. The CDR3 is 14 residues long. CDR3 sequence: CASSRGQGTDTQYF. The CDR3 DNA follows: TGTGCCAGCAGCCGGGGACAGGGAACAGATACGCAGTATTTT.

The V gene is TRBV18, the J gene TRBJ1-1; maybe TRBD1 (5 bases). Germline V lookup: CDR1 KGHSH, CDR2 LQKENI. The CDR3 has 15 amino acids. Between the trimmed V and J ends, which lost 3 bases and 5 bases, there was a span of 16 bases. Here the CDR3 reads CASSPRDGEGTEAFF. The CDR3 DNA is TGTGCCAGCTCACCCCGCGATGGAGAGGGGACTGAAGCTTTCTTT.